This TCR beta chain is drawn from a study of cytomegalovirus exposure and HLA in healthy donors. Study-wide results and limits: TCR beta V segments were, for the most part, productive about 87% or about 30% of the time in an earlier analysis. Researchers reported that three CMV-associated chains were confirmed in vitro as CMV antigen-specific.

About this clone: What it binds is unknown.

Primers for the PCR totalled 60 Vbeta and 13 Jbeta. Clones were sequenced by immunoSEQ multiplex PCR, and TCRdb holds only the in-frame ones, with some missing. In the table there are around 85,000 clones, less than 85% of which are singletons. This clonotype originated in a man in his sixties in good health and CMV-seronegative. The specimen sequenced was PBMCs.

The CDR3 region is CASSRTGGPYEQYF. CDR3 coding DNA: TGTGCCAGCAGCCGGACAGGGGGGCCCTACGAGCAGTACTTC. The V call is TRBV6-1, the J call TRBJ2-7, with 10 nucleotides matching TRBD1. CDR3 length: 14 residues. V trimming: 6 bases; J trimming: 2 bases; junction bases outside the gene matches: 4. Looked up from germline, CDR1 is MNHNS and CDR2 is SASEGT.